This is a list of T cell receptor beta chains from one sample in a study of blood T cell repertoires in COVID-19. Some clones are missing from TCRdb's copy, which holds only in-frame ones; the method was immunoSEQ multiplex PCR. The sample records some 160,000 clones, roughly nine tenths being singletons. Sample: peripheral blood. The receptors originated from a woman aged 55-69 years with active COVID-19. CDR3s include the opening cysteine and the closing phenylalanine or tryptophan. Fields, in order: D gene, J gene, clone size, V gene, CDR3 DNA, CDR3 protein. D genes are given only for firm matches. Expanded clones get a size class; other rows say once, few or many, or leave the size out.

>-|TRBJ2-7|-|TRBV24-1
TGTGCCACCAGTGATTCTCGGGAGCAGACCTACGAGCAGTACTTC
CATSDSREQTYEQYF
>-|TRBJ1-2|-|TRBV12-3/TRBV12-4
TGTGCCAGCACCCTCGGCAGGAACTATGGCTACACCTTC
CASTLGRNYGYTF
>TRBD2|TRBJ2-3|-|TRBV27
TGTGCCAGCAGTCCCCGACTAGCGGCCACAGATACGCAGTATTTT
CASSPRLAATDTQYF
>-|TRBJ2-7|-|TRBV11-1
TGTGCCAGCAGCTTAAGTTTAGCGAACTACGAGCAGTACTTC
CASSLSLANYEQYF
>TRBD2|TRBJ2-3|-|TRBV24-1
TGTGCCACCAGTGATTTGTCACATAGCGGGATATCAGATACGCAGTATTTT
CATSDLSHSGISDTQYF
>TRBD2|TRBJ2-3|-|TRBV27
TGTGCCAGCAGTCGTCTAGCGGGTCAAGGGATGGGCACAGATACGCAGTATTTT
CASSRLAGQGMGTDTQYF
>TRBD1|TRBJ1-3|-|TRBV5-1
TGCGCCAGCAGCTTGAACCTTAATGGACAGGGGGGTGGAAACACCATATATTTT
CASSLNLNGQGGGNTIYF
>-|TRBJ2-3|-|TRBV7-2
TGTGCCAGCAGCCATTTTCAGTTCACCCCCACAGATACGCAGTATTTT
CASSHFQFTPTDTQYF
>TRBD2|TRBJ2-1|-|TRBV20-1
TGCAGTGCTAGTGGGGGGGAGGATTACAATGAGCAGTTCTTC
CSASGGEDYNEQFF
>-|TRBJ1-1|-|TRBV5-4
TGTGCCAGCAGCTCCCGGGGCGGGGGGCGGAACACTGAAGCTTTCTTT
CASSSRGGGRNTEAFF
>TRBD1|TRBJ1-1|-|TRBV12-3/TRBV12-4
TGTGCCAGCAGCCCCAGGACAGGGAAGGCTTTCTTT
CASSPRTGKAFF
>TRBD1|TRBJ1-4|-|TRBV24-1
TGTGCCACCAGTGAGGAGGGGGCACCCGAAAAACTGTTTTTT
CATSEEGAPEKLFF
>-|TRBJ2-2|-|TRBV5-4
TGTGCCAGCAGCTTGTCAGGCAGCTTAACCGGGGAGCTGTTTTTT
CASSLSGSLTGELFF
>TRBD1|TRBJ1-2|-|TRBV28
TGTGCCAGCAGTTTACGGGGAACAGGGGGCTATGGCTACACCTTC
CASSLRGTGGYGYTF
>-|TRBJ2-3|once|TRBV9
TGTGCCAGCAGCGTGCTAGACTCCACAGATACGCAGTATTTT
CASSVLDSTDTQYF
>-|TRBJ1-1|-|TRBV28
TGTGCCAGCAGCCCGGGACTTTACACTGAAGCTTTCTTT
CASSPGLYTEAFF
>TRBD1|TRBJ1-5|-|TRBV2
TGTGCCAGCACTAGGACAGGGTCGGGCAATCAGCCCCAGCATTTT
CASTRTGSGNQPQHF
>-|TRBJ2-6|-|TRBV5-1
TGCGCCAGCAGCCTAGGGGGCTCTGGGGCCAACGTCCTGACTTTC
CASSLGGSGANVLTF
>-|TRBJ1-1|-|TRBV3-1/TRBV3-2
TGTGCCAGCAGCCAAGTCGGCGGAGGGTCCACTGAAGCTTTCTTT
CASSQVGGGSTEAFF
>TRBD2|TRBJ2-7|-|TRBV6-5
TGTGCCAGCAGTTACGGAGGACTAGCCCCGGCCTACGAGCAGTACTTC
CASSYGGLAPAYEQYF
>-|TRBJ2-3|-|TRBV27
TGTGCCAGCAGTTTACAGGGGTCCCCAGATACGCAGTATTTT
CASSLQGSPDTQYF
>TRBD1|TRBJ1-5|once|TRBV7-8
TGTGCCAGCAGCTTGACAGGGGGTTTCGGTCAGCCCCAGCATTTT
CASSLTGGFGQPQHF
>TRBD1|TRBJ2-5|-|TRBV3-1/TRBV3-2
TGTGCCAGCAGCCAAGAGGCAGGGGGACCCTTCCAAGAGACCCAGTACTTC
CASSQEAGGPFQETQYF
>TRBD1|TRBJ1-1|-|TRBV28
TGTGCCAGCATGGATAACAGGGGGGGGAACACTGAAGCTTTCTTT
CASMDNRGGNTEAFF
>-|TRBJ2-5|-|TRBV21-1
TGTGCCAGCGGGGGTATAGCGGGAGAGAAGGAGACCCAGTACTTC
CASGGIAGEKETQYF
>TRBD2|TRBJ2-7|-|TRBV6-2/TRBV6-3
TGTGCCAGCAGTTACGGCGGGAGTCTCGAGCAGTACTTC
CASSYGGSLEQYF
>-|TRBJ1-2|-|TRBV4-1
TGCGCCAGCAGCCAACAGGATAACTATGGCTACACCTTC
CASSQQDNYGYTF